This T cell receptor (beta chain) appears in the sequencing data of a study of blood T cell repertoires in COVID-19. Study at large: Nucleic acid was either cDNA or gDNA, and it came from T cells, B-cell-depleted T cells, or PBMCs.

The length of the CDR3 is 16 residues. Trimming removed 4 bases from V and 5 bases from J; junction bases left unmatched: 8. CDR1 is SGHRS, CDR2 YFSETQ, per germline. In the original workflow: Amplification from reference gene primers served as the basis for estimated nucleated cell counts. Clones were read by immunoSEQ multiplex PCR, and TCRdb kept only the in-frame ones, dropping some. The V and J calls and the clone size are those of that table, but D and trimming were determined from the DNA. The top ten clones hold around 10% of a sample with 88,000 or so clones, less than 90% of them seen once.

The sequenced material came from peripheral blood. This chain links TRBV5-1 with TRBJ2-7; TRBD2 matches at 14 bases. This TCR was recovered from a human donor in a cohort sampled during active COVID-19. The CDR3 here is CASSPGTSGSRHEQYF. CDR3 nucleotides: TGCGCCAGCAGCCCAGGGACTAGCGGGAGCCGCCACGAGCAGTACTTC. Supplemented by reference TRBV5-1 and TRBJ2-7, the full variable domain reads KAGVTQTPRYLIKTRGQQVTLSCSPISGHRSVSWYQQTPGQGLQFLFEYFSETQRNKGNFPGRFSGRQFSNSRSEMNVSTLELGDSALYLCASSPGTSGSRHEQYFGPGTRLTVT.